The clone carrying this TCR beta chain was seen once. Its target is not known. Germline CDR1 is SGHRS and CDR2 is YFSETQ. The germline V and J ends were trimmed by 0 bases and 5 bases, with 10 bases remaining between them. The CDR3 runs to 14 residues. Libraries were prepared by immunoSEQ multiplex PCR; TCRdb keeps only in-frame clonotypes and omits some of them. The data show under 70,000 clones, 85% seen once. Patients who had autoimmune disease history or got systemic immunosuppression were left out. This sample stems from a study of OX40 agonist ivuxolimab in advanced cancers. General study results and limits: The mean number of expanded clones was higher in CD8+ T cells than in CD4+.

This TCR was recovered from an adult with an advanced solid tumor such as melanoma, head and neck, liver or kidney cancer. Sequenced here: CD4+ or CD8+ T cells sorted from blood, sampled in a trial of the OX40 agonist ivuxolimab. The V and J genes are TRBV5-1 and TRBJ2-3; a possible D gene is TRBD2 (6 bases). The CDR3 coding sequence is TGCGCCAGCAGCTTGGTCGGGGAGGTAGATACGCAGTATTTT. Its translation is CASSLVGEVDTQYF. Combining the CDR3 with reference TRBV5-1 and TRBJ2-3 gives the whole variable domain KAGVTQTPRYLIKTRGQQVTLSCSPISGHRSVSWYQQTPGQGLQFLFEYFSETQRNKGNFPGRFSGRQFSNSRSEMNVSTLELGDSALYLCASSLVGEVDTQYFGPGTRLTVL.